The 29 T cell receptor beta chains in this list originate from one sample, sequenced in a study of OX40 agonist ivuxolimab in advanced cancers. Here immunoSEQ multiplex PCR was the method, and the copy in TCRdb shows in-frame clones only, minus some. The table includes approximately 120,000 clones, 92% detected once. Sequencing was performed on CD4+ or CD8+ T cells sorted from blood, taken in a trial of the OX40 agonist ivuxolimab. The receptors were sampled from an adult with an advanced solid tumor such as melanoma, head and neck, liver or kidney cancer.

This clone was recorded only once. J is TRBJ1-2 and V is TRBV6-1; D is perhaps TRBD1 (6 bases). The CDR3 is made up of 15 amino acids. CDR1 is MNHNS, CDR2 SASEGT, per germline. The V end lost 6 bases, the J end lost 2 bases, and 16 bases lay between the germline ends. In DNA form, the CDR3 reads TGTGCCAGCAGAGCTTGGGACACCAGCAACTATGGCTACACCTTC. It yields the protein CASRAWDTSNYGYTF.

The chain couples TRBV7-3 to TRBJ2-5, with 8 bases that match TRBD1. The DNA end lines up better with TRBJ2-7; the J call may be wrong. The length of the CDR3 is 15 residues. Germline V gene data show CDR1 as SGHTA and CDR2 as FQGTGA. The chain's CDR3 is CASSLLPDRGYEQYF. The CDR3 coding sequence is TGTGCCAGCAGCTTATTGCCCGACAGGGGCTACGAGCAGTACTTC.

The CDR3 loop is CASSSKQGVRTEAFF. The CDR3 region has the DNA TGTGCCAGCAGTTCCAAACAGGGGGTGAGAACTGAAGCTTTCTTT. V is TRBV6-5 and J is TRBJ1-1; 8 bases fit TRBD1. V dropped 4 bases and J dropped 5; count of bases not matched to a gene: 9. The CDR3 extends over 15 amino acids. Germline CDR1 reads MNHEY; CDR2 reads SVGAGI.

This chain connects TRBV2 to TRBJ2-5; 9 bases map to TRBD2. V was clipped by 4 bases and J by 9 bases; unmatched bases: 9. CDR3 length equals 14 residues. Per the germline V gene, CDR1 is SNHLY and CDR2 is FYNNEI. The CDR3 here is CASSGTSDPGAQYF. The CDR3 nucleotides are TGTGCCAGCAGTGGGACTAGCGACCCAGGGGCCCAGTACTTC.

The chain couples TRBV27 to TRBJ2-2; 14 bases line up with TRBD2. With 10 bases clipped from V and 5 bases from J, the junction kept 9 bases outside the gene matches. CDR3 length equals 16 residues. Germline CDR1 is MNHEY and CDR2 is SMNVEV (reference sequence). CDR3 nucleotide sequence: TGTGCCACCTCCGGGACTAGCGGGAGTTTGACCGGGGAGCTGTTTTTT. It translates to CATSGTSGSLTGELFF.

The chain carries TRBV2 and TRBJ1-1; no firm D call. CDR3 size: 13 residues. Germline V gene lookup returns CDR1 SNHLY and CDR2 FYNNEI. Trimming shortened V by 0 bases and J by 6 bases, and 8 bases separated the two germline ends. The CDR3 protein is CASSEAPPAEAFF. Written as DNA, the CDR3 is TGTGCCAGCAGTGAAGCACCTCCGGCTGAAGCTTTCTTT.

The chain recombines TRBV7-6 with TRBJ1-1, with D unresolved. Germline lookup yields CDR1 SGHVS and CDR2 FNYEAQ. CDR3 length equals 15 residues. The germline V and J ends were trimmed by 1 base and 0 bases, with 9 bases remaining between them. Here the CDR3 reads CASSLGGHLNTEAFF. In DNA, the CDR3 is TGTGCCAGCAGCTTAGGTGGGCACTTGAACACTGAAGCTTTCTTT.

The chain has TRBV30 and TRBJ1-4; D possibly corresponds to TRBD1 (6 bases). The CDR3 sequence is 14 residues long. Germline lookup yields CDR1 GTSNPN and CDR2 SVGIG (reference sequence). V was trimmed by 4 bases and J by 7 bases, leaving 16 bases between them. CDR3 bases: TGTGCCTGGAACATACAGGGAGGAGGTGAAAAACTGTTTTTT. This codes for CAWNIQGGGEKLFF.

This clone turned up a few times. Here the CDR3 reads CASSHGTTSNQPQHF. The CDR3 region has the DNA TGTGCCAGCAGCCACGGAACGACTAGCAATCAGCCCCAGCATTTT. V and J are TRBV6-1 and TRBJ1-5, with D unresolved. The CDR3 has 15 residues. CDR1 is MNHNS, CDR2 SASEGT, per germline. The V end was cut by 6 bases, the J end by 0 bases, with 12 bases between.

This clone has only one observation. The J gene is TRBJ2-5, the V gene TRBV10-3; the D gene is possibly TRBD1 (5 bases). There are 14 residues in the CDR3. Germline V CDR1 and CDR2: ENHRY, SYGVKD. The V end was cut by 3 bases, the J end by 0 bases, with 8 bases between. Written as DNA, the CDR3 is TGTGCCATCAGTGATCGACAGAACCAAGAGACCCAGTACTTC. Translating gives CAISDRQNQETQYF.

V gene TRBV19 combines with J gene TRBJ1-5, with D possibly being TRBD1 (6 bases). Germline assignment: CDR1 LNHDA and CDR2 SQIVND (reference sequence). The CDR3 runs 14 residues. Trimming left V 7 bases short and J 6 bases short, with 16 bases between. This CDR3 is CASMISGAGQPQHF. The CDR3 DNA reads TGTGCCAGTATGATATCAGGGGCGGGTCAGCCCCAGCATTTT.

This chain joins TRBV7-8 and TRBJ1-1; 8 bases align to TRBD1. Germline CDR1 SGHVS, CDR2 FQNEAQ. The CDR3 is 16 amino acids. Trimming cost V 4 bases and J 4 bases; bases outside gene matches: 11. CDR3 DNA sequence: TGTGCCAGCAGCTCACTTCAGGGGGCGCAGGGCACTGAAGCTTTCTTT. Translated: CASSSLQGAQGTEAFF.

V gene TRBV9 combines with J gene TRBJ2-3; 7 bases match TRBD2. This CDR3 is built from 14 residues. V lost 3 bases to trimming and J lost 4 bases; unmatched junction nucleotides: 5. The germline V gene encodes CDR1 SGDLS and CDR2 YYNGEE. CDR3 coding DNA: TGTGCCAGCAGCGCGGGAGGCGTGGCAGATACGCAGTATTTT. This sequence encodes CASSAGGVADTQYF.

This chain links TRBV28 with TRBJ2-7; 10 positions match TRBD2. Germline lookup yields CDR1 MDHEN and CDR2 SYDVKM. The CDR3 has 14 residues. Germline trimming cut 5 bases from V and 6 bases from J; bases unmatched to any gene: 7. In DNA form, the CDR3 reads TGTGCCAGCAGTCCTAGGACTAGCGGAACCGAGCAGTACTTC. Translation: CASSPRTSGTEQYF. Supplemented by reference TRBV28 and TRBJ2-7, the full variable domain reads DVKVTQSSRYLVKRTGEKVFLECVQDMDHENMFWYRQDPGLGLRLIYFSYDVKMKEKGDIPEGYSVSREKKERFSLILESASTNQTSMYLCASSPRTSGTEQYFGPGTRLTVT.

The CDR3: CASSPRTSNEQFF. CDR3 in DNA: TGTGCCAGTAGTCCCCGGACGTCGAATGAGCAGTTCTTC. This rearrangement joins TRBV19 to TRBJ2-1; D is ambiguous. Germline CDR1 and CDR2: LNHDA and SQIVND (reference sequence). Trimming left V 5 bases short and J 7 bases short, with 12 bases between. The CDR3 covers 13 residues.

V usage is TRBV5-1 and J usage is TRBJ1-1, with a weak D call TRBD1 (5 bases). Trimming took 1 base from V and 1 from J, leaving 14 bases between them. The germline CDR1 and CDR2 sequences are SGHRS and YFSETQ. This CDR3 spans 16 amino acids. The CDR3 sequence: CASSLMTVGTNTEAFF. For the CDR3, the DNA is TGCGCCAGCAGCTTGATGACAGTTGGCACGAACACTGAAGCTTTCTTT.

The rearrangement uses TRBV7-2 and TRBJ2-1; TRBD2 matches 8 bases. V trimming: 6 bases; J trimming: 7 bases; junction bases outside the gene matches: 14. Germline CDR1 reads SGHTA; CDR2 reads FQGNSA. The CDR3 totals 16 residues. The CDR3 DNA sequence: TGTGCCAGCAGTTTATCGGGGGGGCCGACGGGGAATGAGCAGTTCTTC. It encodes CASSLSGGPTGNEQFF.

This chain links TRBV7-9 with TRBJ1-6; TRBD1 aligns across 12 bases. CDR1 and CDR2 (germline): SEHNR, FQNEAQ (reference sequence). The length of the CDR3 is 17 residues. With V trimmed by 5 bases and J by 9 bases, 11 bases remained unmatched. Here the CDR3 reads CASSPAAGTGGLSPLHF. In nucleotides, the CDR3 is TGTGCCAGCAGCCCAGCGGCCGGGACAGGGGGCCTTTCACCCCTCCACTTT.

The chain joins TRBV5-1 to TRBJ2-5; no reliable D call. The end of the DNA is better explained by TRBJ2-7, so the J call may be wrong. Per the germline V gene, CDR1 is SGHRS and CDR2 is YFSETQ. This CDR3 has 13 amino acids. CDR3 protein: CASSLGPDNEQYF. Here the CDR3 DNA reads TGCGCCAGCAGCTTGGGTCCCGACAACGAGCAGTACTTC.

This CDR3 is CSVGPPAGADTQYF. CDR3 nucleotides: TGCAGCGTGGGGCCCCCAGCGGGGGCAGATACGCAGTATTTT. This rearrangement joins TRBV29-1 to TRBJ2-3, with TRBD2 identical over 8 bases. The germline CDR1 and CDR2 sequences are SQVTM and ANQGSEA. The trim removed 6 bases at V and 4 bases at J, leaving 9 bases unmatched. This CDR3 has 14 residues.

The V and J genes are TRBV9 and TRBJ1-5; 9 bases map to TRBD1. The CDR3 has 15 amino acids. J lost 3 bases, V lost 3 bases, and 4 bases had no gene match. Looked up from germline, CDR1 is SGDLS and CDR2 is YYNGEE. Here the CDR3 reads CASSATGGTNQPQHF. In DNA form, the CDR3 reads TGTGCCAGCAGCGCAACAGGGGGCACCAATCAGCCCCAGCATTTT.

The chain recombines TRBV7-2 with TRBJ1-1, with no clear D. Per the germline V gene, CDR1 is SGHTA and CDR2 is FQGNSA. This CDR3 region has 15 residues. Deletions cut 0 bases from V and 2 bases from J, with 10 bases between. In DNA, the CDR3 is TGTGCCAGCAGCTTAGCGGGTTCGGTAAACACTGAAGCTTTCTTT. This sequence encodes CASSLAGSVNTEAFF.

DNA for the CDR3: TGCGCCAGCCGGGGCGTCTCGGATACGCAGTATTTT. As protein: CASRGVSDTQYF. The chain has TRBV5-1 and TRBJ2-3, with D perhaps being TRBD1 or TRBD2 (5 bases each). The CDR3 runs to 12 residues. The V gene's germline CDR1 is SGHRS and CDR2 YFSETQ. The V and J ends lost 7 bases and 6 bases respectively, with 12 bases between them.

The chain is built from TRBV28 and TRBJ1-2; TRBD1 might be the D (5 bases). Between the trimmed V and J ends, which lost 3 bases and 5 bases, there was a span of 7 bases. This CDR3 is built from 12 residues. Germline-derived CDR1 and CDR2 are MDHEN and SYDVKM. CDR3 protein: CASSFGGYGYTF. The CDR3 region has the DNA TGTGCCAGCAGTTTCGGGGGATATGGCTACACCTTC.

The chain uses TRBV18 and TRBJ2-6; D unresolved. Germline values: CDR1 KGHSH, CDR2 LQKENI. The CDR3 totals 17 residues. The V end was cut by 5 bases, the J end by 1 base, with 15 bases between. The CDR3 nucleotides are TGTGCCAGCTCATCCAACAGTAGGAATTCTGGGGCCAACGTCCTGACTTTC. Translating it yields CASSSNSRNSGANVLTF.

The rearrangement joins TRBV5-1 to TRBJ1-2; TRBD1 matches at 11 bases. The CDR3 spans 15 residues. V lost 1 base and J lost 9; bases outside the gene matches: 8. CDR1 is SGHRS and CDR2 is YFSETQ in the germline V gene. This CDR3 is CASSLMGQGVLSYTF. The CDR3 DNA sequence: TGCGCCAGCAGCTTGATGGGACAGGGGGTTCTAAGCTACACCTTC.

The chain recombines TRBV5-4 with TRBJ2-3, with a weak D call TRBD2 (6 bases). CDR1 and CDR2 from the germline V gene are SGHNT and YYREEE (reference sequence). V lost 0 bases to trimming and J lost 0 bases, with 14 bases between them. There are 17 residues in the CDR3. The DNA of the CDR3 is TGTGCCAGCAGCTTGGGGGACTTAGCCCCCAGCACAGATACGCAGTATTTT. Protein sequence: CASSLGDLAPSTDTQYF.

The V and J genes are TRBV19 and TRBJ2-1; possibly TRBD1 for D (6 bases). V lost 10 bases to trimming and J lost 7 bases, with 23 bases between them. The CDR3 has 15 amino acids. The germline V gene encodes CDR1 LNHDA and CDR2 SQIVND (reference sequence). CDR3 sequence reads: CATATTGLGFNEQFF. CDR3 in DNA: TGTGCCACCGCGACTACAGGGTTGGGTTTTAATGAGCAGTTCTTC.

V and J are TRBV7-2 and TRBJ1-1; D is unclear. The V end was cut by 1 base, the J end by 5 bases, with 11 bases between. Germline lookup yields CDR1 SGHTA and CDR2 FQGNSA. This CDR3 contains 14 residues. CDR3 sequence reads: CASSLDNPRTEAFF. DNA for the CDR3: TGTGCCAGCAGCTTAGATAATCCCCGGACTGAAGCTTTCTTT.